This T cell receptor (beta chain) was identified during a study of blood T cells in healthy people across ages. A second PCR of roughly 7 to 11 cycles used a sample-barcoded 5' primer and a J-beta primer mix. All samples yielded 3 million or more CDR3-containing paired-end reads. TCRdb reanalysed the 5' RACE reads using MiXCR and keeps one entry per CDR3 protein. The repertoire includes approximately 790,000 distinct CDR3 sequences, approximately 67% of them detected once, and around 30% sits in the top ten. The germline V gene encodes CDR1 MNHEY and CDR2 SVGAGI. The length of the CDR3 is 14 residues. Trimming took off 2 bases at V and 7 bases at J, with 12 bases between the two ends. Comment on this clonotype: Its antigen is not known.

Study results and limitations: Donors of long life had a larger count of naive CD4+ cells and greater diversity than aged donors.

The gene calls are TRBV6-5 and TRBJ2-1, with D perhaps TRBD1 (5 bases). This TCR was recovered from a man aged 25 to 45 in good health. Sequenced input: blood. The CDR3 coding sequence is TGTGCCAGCAGTTACCGGCGCAGGGATAATGAGCAGTTCTTC. Protein sequence: CASSYRRRDNEQFF.